The T cell receptor beta chain described here comes from a study of control samples from healthy donors and cancer patients. Trimming took off 0 bases at V and 0 bases at J, with 13 bases between the two ends. The CDR3 runs to 17 residues. Germline assignment: CDR1 SGHDT and CDR2 YYEEEE. Clones were read by immunoSEQ multiplex PCR, and TCRdb kept only the in-frame ones, dropping some. The sample yields roughly 68,000 clones, approximately 83% seen once. The source of this sequence is a man in his sixties in good health. The chain is built from TRBV5-6 and TRBJ1-5; D unclear. Sample: blood. The CDR3 loop is CASSLAGSDYSNQPQHF. The CDR3 DNA sequence: TGTGCCAGCAGCTTGGCCGGATCCGACTATAGCAATCAGCCCCAGCATTTT.